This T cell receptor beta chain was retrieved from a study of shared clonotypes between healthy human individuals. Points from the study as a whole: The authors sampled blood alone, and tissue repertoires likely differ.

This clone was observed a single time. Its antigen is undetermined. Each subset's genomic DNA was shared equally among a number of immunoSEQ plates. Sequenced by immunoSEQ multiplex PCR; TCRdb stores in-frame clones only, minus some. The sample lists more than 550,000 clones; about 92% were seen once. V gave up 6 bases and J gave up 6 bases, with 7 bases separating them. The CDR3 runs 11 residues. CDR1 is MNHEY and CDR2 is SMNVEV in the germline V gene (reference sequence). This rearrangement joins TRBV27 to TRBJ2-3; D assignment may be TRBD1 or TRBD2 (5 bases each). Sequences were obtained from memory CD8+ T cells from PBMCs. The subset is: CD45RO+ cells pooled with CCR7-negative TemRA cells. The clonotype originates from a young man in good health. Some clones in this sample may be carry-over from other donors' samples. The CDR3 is CASRGVDTQYF. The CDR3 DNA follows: TGTGCCAGCAGGGGGGTGGATACGCAGTATTTT.